This T cell receptor (beta chain) derives from a study of neurological immune-mediated disorders. A single run covered 15-18 subjects with over 160 million TCR-beta sequences. TCRdb processed the 5' RACE reads anew with MiXCR; each CDR3 protein has one entry. Among over 55,000 distinct CDR3 sequences listed, 2% to 3% were seen once. General study points: The absence of any CDR3 amino acid sequence shared by expanded clones across subjects suggests that repertoires were private in all groups.

This clonotype was counted many times. Its cognate antigen is unknown. The germline gives CDR1 SEHNR, CDR2 FQNEAQ (reference sequence). This CDR3 contains 13 residues. J was trimmed by 12 bases and V by 5 bases; bases with no gene match: 7. The material sequenced was PBMCs. The receptor was derived from a man between 45 and 60 years old with multiple sclerosis. This chain links TRBV7-9 with TRBJ1-1; 12 nucleotides align to TRBD1. The CDR3 region is CASSLGTGGGPFF. The CDR3 nucleotides read TGTGCCAGCAGCCTAGGGACAGGGGGCGGTCCTTTCTTT.